The 7 T cell receptor beta chains below come from one sample, sequenced in a study of early T cells in non-severe SARS-CoV-2 infection. TCRdb re-called the 5' RACE reads through MiXCR, storing one row per CDR3 protein. The sample has 35,000 to 40,000 distinct CDR3 sequences; less than 5% are singletons. The sample consisted of whole blood. The receptor set was obtained from an adult who was a healthcare worker with PCR-confirmed SARS-CoV-2 infection or an uninfected control (not recorded which).

There are many counts of this clonotype. CDR3: CASSLTGGYEQYV. The CDR3, as DNA: TGTGCCAGCAGCTTAACAGGGGGCTACGAGCAGTACGTC. This sequence joins TRBV7-2 and TRBJ2-7, with 8 positions matching TRBD1. The V segment lost 2 bases and the J segment 3 bases; nucleotides outside the gene matches: 0. This CDR3 contains 13 residues. Germline CDR1 SGHTA, CDR2 FQGNSA.

There are many counts of this clonotype. The chain joins TRBV29-1 to TRBJ1-5; D uncertain. This CDR3 comprises 12 residues. CDR1 is SQVTM, CDR2 ANQGSEA, per germline. V gave up 5 bases and J gave up 0 bases, with 5 bases separating them. CDR3 DNA sequence: TGCAGCGTTCGGAATAGCAATCAGCCCCAGCATTTT. Translated, it gives CSVRNSNQPQHF.

This clonotype was observed at least ten times. The chain employs TRBV6-5 and TRBJ1-3, with 9 nucleotides matching TRBD1. Trimming cost V 3 bases and J 4 bases; bases outside gene matches: 13. The CDR3 is 18 residues long. The germline V gene has CDR1 MNHEY and CDR2 SVGAGI. The CDR3 coding sequence is TGTGCCAGCAGTTATTCGGGACAGGGATACTCTTCCGGAAACACCATATATTTT. Protein: CASSYSGQGYSSGNTIYF.

In its sample, this clonotype was seen many times. The V gene is TRBV7-2, the J gene TRBJ2-6; no clear D gene. Germline assignment: CDR1 SGHTA and CDR2 FQGNSA. CDR3 size: 16 residues. The V and J ends lost 5 bases and 2 bases respectively, with 13 bases between them. The chain's CDR3 is CASSATRSPGANVLTF. CDR3 sequence (DNA): TGTGCCAGCAGCGCCACTCGATCTCCTGGGGCCAACGTCCTGACTTTC.

This clonotype appeared a few times. The chain links TRBV4-2 to TRBJ2-2, with unresolved D. CDR1 is LGHNA, CDR2 YNFKEQ, per germline. Between the trimmed V and J ends, which lost 5 bases and 3 bases, there was a span of 4 bases. The length of the CDR3 is 12 residues. The CDR3 nucleotides are TGTGCCAGCAGCGGAGACACCGGGGAGCTGTTTTTT. It specifies CASSGDTGELFF.

This clonotype has just a few counts. The chain employs TRBV11-3 and TRBJ2-3, with D unresolved. The germline V gene has CDR1 SGHNT and CDR2 YENEEA. This CDR3 has 14 amino acids. V gave up 4 bases and J gave up 2 bases, with 10 bases separating them. The CDR3 DNA sequence: TGTGCCAGCAGCTCGACCCGCCACACAGATACGCAGTATTTT. This codes for CASSSTRHTDTQYF.

This clonotype is medium-sized in the sample. The J gene is TRBJ1-1, the V gene TRBV11-2; a possible D gene is TRBD1 (6 bases). Trimming took 4 bases from V and 0 from J, leaving 9 bases between them. Germline CDR1 is SGHAT and CDR2 is FQNNGV. The CDR3 totals 14 residues. CDR3 in amino acids: CASSSAGVNTEAFF. The CDR3 region has the DNA TGTGCCAGCAGCTCGGCAGGGGTGAACACTGAAGCTTTCTTT.